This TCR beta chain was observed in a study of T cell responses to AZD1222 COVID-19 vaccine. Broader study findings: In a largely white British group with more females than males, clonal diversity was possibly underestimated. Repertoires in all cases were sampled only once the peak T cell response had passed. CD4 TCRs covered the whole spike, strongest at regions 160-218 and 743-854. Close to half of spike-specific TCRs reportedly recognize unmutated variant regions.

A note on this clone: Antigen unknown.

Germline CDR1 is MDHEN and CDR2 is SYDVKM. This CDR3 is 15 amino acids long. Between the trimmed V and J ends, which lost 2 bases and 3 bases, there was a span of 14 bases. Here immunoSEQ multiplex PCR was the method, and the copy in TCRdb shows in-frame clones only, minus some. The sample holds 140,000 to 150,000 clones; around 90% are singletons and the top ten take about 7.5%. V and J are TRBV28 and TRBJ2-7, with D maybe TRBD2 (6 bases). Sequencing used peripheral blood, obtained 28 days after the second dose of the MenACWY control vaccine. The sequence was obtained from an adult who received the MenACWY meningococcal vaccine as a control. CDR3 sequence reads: CASSLPGTGDYEQYF. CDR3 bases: TGTGCCAGCAGTTTACCCGGGACTGGGGACTACGAGCAGTACTTC.